These T cell receptor beta chains were read from a single sample in a study of Graves' ophthalmopathy and Graves' hyperthyroidism. TCRdb called the multiplex PCR reads again in MiXCR, with one record for every CDR3 protein. The repertoire consists of a few hundred thousand distinct CDR3 sequences, with less than 40% occurring once and the leading ten covering about 4%. Sequencing input: peripheral blood or thyroid tissue (not recorded which). The source is an adult man with Graves' hyperthyroidism. Each CDR3 is given with its conserved first and last residue. The order of the fields is D gene, V gene, J gene, clone size, CDR3 protein, CDR3 DNA. The D gene is left open where the match is weak. Some rows mark clone size as missing; the rest say once, few, many or name a class of expanded clone.

d_call: TRBD1; v_call: TRBV20-1; j_call: TRBJ1-2; clone_size: -; cdr3_aa: CSAAPIPGQGAENYGYTF; cdr3_nt: TGCAGTGCCGCTCCTATCCCGGGACAGGGGGCGGAGAACTATGGCTACACCTTC
d_call: -; v_call: TRBV29-1; j_call: TRBJ1-1; clone_size: many; cdr3_aa: CSVAGRLSLLSGEAFF; cdr3_nt: TGCAGCGTCGCGGGACGCCTCAGTCTATTAAGTGGTGAAGCTTTCTTT
d_call: -; v_call: TRBV29-1; j_call: TRBJ1-2; clone_size: -; cdr3_aa: CSSAPGGGYTF; cdr3_nt: TGCAGCAGTGCCCCGGGGGGTGGCTACACCTTC
d_call: TRBD1; v_call: TRBV29-1; j_call: TRBJ2-7; clone_size: once; cdr3_aa: CSAVTGGLYEQYF; cdr3_nt: TGCAGCGCCGTTACAGGGGGCTTATACGAGCAGTACTTC
d_call: TRBD2; v_call: TRBV24-1; j_call: TRBJ2-7; clone_size: -; cdr3_aa: CATSGVTGGPDEQYF; cdr3_nt: TGTGCCACCAGTGGTGTGACGGGAGGGCCCGACGAGCAGTACTTC
d_call: -; v_call: TRBV19; j_call: TRBJ1-5; clone_size: few; cdr3_aa: CASGGNQPQHF; cdr3_nt: TGTGCCAGTGGGGGCAATCAGCCCCAGCATTTT
d_call: TRBD2; v_call: TRBV19; j_call: TRBJ2-2; clone_size: -; cdr3_aa: CASSRTSGVTGELFF; cdr3_nt: TGTGCCAGTAGTAGGACTAGCGGGGTAACCGGGGAGCTGTTTTTT
d_call: -; v_call: TRBV5-5; j_call: TRBJ2-7; clone_size: many; cdr3_aa: CASSLSRVLTYEQYF; cdr3_nt: TGTGCCAGCAGCTTATCGAGAGTACTAACCTACGAGCAGTACTTC
d_call: TRBD2; v_call: TRBV18; j_call: TRBJ2-7; clone_size: -; cdr3_aa: CASSPRLAGGSSYF; cdr3_nt: TGTGCCAGCTCACCACGACTAGCGGGAGGGTCCTCGTACTTC
d_call: -; v_call: TRBV2; j_call: TRBJ2-3; clone_size: once; cdr3_aa: CASSFSVSDTQYF; cdr3_nt: TGTGCCAGCAGTTTTTCCGTGTCAGATACGCAGTATTTT
d_call: -; v_call: TRBV7-9; j_call: TRBJ2-1; clone_size: -; cdr3_aa: CASSPPDTSSYNEQFF; cdr3_nt: TGTGCCAGCAGCCCGCCGGACACCAGCTCCTACAATGAGCAGTTCTTC
d_call: -; v_call: TRBV12-3/TRBV12-4; j_call: TRBJ2-7; clone_size: many; cdr3_aa: CASSSLPHEQYF; cdr3_nt: TGTGCCAGCAGTTCCCTCCCCCACGAGCAGTACTTC
d_call: -; v_call: TRBV7-2; j_call: TRBJ2-7; clone_size: -; cdr3_aa: CAGSLPGQANEQYF; cdr3_nt: TGTGCCGGCAGCTTGCCGGGGCAAGCCAACGAGCAGTACTTC
d_call: -; v_call: TRBV12-3/TRBV12-4; j_call: TRBJ1-1; clone_size: -; cdr3_aa: CALGGVERTEAFF; cdr3_nt: TGTGCCCTAGGGGGAGTGGAAAGGACTGAAGCTTTCTTT
d_call: -; v_call: TRBV9; j_call: TRBJ2-7; clone_size: few; cdr3_aa: CASSVAPGPPAYEQYF; cdr3_nt: TGTGCCAGCAGCGTAGCTCCGGGCCCCCCAGCCTACGAGCAGTACTTC
d_call: -; v_call: TRBV4-1; j_call: TRBJ2-7; clone_size: -; cdr3_aa: CASSQDPLARSYEQYF; cdr3_nt: TGCGCCAGCAGCCAAGATCCGTTAGCGAGGAGCTACGAGCAGTACTTC
d_call: -; v_call: TRBV6-5; j_call: TRBJ2-2; clone_size: -; cdr3_aa: CASSYGGGGPNTGELFF; cdr3_nt: TGTGCCAGCAGTTATGGGGGCGGGGGCCCGAACACCGGGGAGCTGTTTTTT
d_call: -; v_call: TRBV5-6; j_call: TRBJ2-7; clone_size: -; cdr3_aa: CASSVLTGRVEQYF; cdr3_nt: TGTGCCAGCAGCGTCTTAACGGGTCGGGTCGAGCAGTACTTC
d_call: -; v_call: TRBV7-3; j_call: TRBJ2-1; clone_size: -; cdr3_aa: CASSPSNRASSYNEQFF; cdr3_nt: TGTGCCAGCAGTCCAAGTAACAGGGCGAGCTCCTACAATGAGCAGTTCTTC
d_call: TRBD1; v_call: TRBV5-1; j_call: TRBJ1-1; clone_size: many; cdr3_aa: CASSPGQDEAFF; cdr3_nt: TGCGCCAGCAGCCCGGGACAGGATGAAGCTTTCTTT
d_call: -; v_call: TRBV24-1; j_call: TRBJ2-3; clone_size: few; cdr3_aa: CATSDFDLTTDTQYF; cdr3_nt: TGTGCCACCAGTGATTTTGACTTAACGACAGATACGCAGTATTTT
d_call: -; v_call: TRBV7-9; j_call: TRBJ1-5; clone_size: many; cdr3_aa: CASSAWQSNQPQHF; cdr3_nt: TGTGCCAGCAGTGCATGGCAGTCCAATCAGCCCCAGCATTTT
d_call: -; v_call: TRBV11-2; j_call: TRBJ2-7; clone_size: many; cdr3_aa: CASGSTVYEQYF; cdr3_nt: TGTGCCAGCGGTAGCACGGTTTACGAGCAGTACTTC
d_call: TRBD2; v_call: TRBV2; j_call: TRBJ2-7; clone_size: many; cdr3_aa: CASGWTSGTYEQYF; cdr3_nt: TGTGCCAGCGGCTGGACTAGCGGAACCTACGAGCAGTACTTC
d_call: -; v_call: TRBV20-1; j_call: TRBJ1-5; clone_size: -; cdr3_aa: CSAPKGGEQPQHF; cdr3_nt: TGCAGTGCTCCTAAGGGGGGGGAGCAGCCCCAGCATTTT
d_call: -; v_call: TRBV18; j_call: TRBJ2-7; clone_size: few; cdr3_aa: CASSPGTEEQYF; cdr3_nt: TGTGCCAGCTCACCTGGGACGGAAGAGCAGTACTTC
d_call: TRBD1; v_call: TRBV5-6; j_call: TRBJ2-2; clone_size: few; cdr3_aa: CASSFGTGVTGELFF; cdr3_nt: TGTGCCAGCAGCTTCGGGACAGGGGTCACCGGGGAGCTGTTTTTT
d_call: -; v_call: TRBV4-1; j_call: TRBJ1-2; clone_size: -; cdr3_aa: CASSRRSGNYGYTF; cdr3_nt: TGCGCCAGCAGCCGGAGGTCCGGGAACTATGGCTACACCTTC
d_call: TRBD1; v_call: TRBV6-5; j_call: TRBJ2-2; clone_size: many; cdr3_aa: CASRPGQGVTGELFF; cdr3_nt: TGTGCCAGCAGGCCGGGACAGGGAGTCACCGGGGAGCTGTTTTTT
d_call: TRBD2; v_call: TRBV20-1; j_call: TRBJ2-7; clone_size: -; cdr3_aa: CSASLAGNHYEQYF; cdr3_nt: TGCAGTGCTAGTTTAGCGGGGAATCACTACGAGCAGTACTTC
d_call: -; v_call: TRBV6-5; j_call: TRBJ1-5; clone_size: many; cdr3_aa: CASSGTRNQPQHF; cdr3_nt: TGTGCCAGCAGTGGCACTAGAAATCAGCCCCAGCATTTT
d_call: -; v_call: TRBV29-1; j_call: TRBJ2-7; clone_size: many; cdr3_aa: CSTKDNYEQYF; cdr3_nt: TGCAGCACGAAGGACAACTACGAGCAGTACTTC
d_call: TRBD1; v_call: TRBV7-9; j_call: TRBJ2-7; clone_size: few; cdr3_aa: CASSQDWGTGRTEQYF; cdr3_nt: TGTGCCAGCAGCCAAGATTGGGGGACAGGCCGGACCGAGCAGTACTTC
d_call: TRBD2; v_call: TRBV28; j_call: TRBJ2-7; clone_size: -; cdr3_aa: CASSLGGLAGAGEQYF; cdr3_nt: TGTGCCAGCAGTTTAGGGGGACTAGCGGGAGCGGGCGAGCAGTACTTC
d_call: TRBD1; v_call: TRBV24-1; j_call: TRBJ1-2; clone_size: -; cdr3_aa: CATKGASGYGYTF; cdr3_nt: TGTGCCACCAAGGGGGCGTCGGGCTATGGCTACACCTTC